These 17 T cell receptor beta chains originate from one sample sequenced in a study of cytomegalovirus exposure and HLA in healthy donors. 60 Vbeta and 13 Jbeta primers were used in PCR. TCRdb's copy holds only in-frame clones and misses some; the assay was immunoSEQ multiplex PCR. The table lists 120,000 or so clones, around 77% of them singletons. Sequenced material: PBMCs. Receptor source: a man aged 18 to 35 in good health and CMV-seropositive.

The chain uses TRBV5-1 and TRBJ2-3; D may be TRBD1 (7 bases). V shed 0 bases and J shed 3 bases, with 14 bases lying between them. CDR1 is SGHRS and CDR2 is YFSETQ in the germline V gene. The CDR3 sequence is 16 residues long. CDR3 coding DNA: TGCGCCAGCAGCTTGGGAGGGCAGGGGGGAACAGATACGCAGTATTTT. As protein: CASSLGGQGGTDTQYF.

This clone appeared a few times. The chain carries TRBV29-1 and TRBJ2-7; 7 bases agree with TRBD1. The CDR3 is 13 residues long. Germline V gives CDR1 SQVTM, CDR2 ANQGSEA. Unmatched junction bases numbered 8, after V lost 7 bases and J lost 2 bases. CDR3 nucleotides: TGCAGCGGAACCGGGACAGCGACCTACGAGCAGTACTTC. Translation gives CSGTGTATYEQYF.

The sample holds a few counts of this clone. The chain has TRBV9 and TRBJ1-2; 8 bases are shared with TRBD1. The CDR3 is 15 amino acids. Germline CDR1 SGDLS, CDR2 YYNGEE. The trim removed 3 bases at V and 3 bases at J, leaving 7 bases unmatched. CDR3 nucleotides: TGTGCCAGCAGCGAGGGGACAGGTCTGGACTATGGCTACACCTTC. This translates into CASSEGTGLDYGYTF.

CDR3 DNA sequence: TGTGCCAGCAGCCCGGGACAGACAGCCCTCTCTGGAAACACCATATATTTT. The encoded protein is CASSPGQTALSGNTIYF. The chain joins TRBV14 to TRBJ1-3; TRBD1 matches at 7 bases. The J segment lost 0 bases and the V segment lost 4 bases, leaving 9 bases of the junction unmatched. CDR1 and CDR2 from the germline V gene are SGHDN and FVKESK. The CDR3 spans 17 residues.

The chain combines TRBV4-2 with TRBJ1-4; possible D gene TRBD1, 6 bases. Looked up from germline, CDR1 is LGHNA and CDR2 is YNFKEQ. The V end lost 1 base, the J end lost 8 bases, and 11 bases lay between the germline ends. CDR3 size: 14 residues. This CDR3 is CASSQGEGGEKLFF. DNA of the CDR3: TGTGCCAGCAGCCAAGGGGAGGGGGGGGAAAAACTGTTTTTT.

This chain joins TRBV4-1 and TRBJ1-2; 7 nucleotides line up with TRBD1. There are 15 residues in the CDR3. Germline V gene lookup returns CDR1 MGHRA and CDR2 YSYEKL. V lost 1 base to trimming and J lost 2 bases; unmatched junction nucleotides: 4. The CDR3, as DNA: TGCGCCAGCAGCCAAGTCAGAGGGGGCAACTATGGCTACACCTTC. This encodes CASSQVRGGNYGYTF.

This clone was seen only a few times. The CDR3, as DNA: TGTGCCAGCAGCTTGGTAGCCCTCCCGTCCAATGAGCAGTTCTTC. Translated: CASSLVALPSNEQFF. V and J are TRBV5-4 and TRBJ2-1, with no clear D. CDR1 and CDR2 (germline): SGHNT, YYREEE (reference sequence). The germline V and J ends were trimmed by 0 bases and 6 bases, with 13 bases remaining between them. CDR3 length equals 15 residues.

This clone was seen a single time. The chain combines TRBV25-1 with TRBJ2-5; TRBD1 matches at 12 bases. The ends lost 0 bases at V and 4 bases at J; junction bases unmatched: 9. Germline CDR1 MGHDK, CDR2 SYGVNS. The CDR3 is 18 residues long. The CDR3 sequence: CASSEYFLGDRGRETQYF. DNA for the CDR3: TGTGCCAGCAGTGAATATTTTTTAGGGGACAGGGGGCGAGAGACCCAGTACTTC. The full variable domain, its missing parts supplied by reference TRBV25-1 and TRBJ2-5, is EADIYQTPRYLVIGTGKKITLECSQTMGHDKMYWYQQDPGMELHLIHYSYGVNSTEKGDLSSESTVSRIRTEHFPLTLESARPSHTSQYLCASSEYFLGDRGRETQYFGPGTRLLVL.

The chain uses TRBV18 and TRBJ1-2; TRBD1 aligns across 10 bases. CDR1 is KGHSH, CDR2 LQKENI, per germline. V gave up 3 bases and J gave up 8 bases; unmatched junction bases: 6. This CDR3 spans 14 amino acids. The CDR3: CASSPDRGLPGYTF. The CDR3 DNA sequence: TGTGCCAGCTCACCCGACAGGGGGCTACCAGGCTACACCTTC.

The chain couples TRBV27 to TRBJ1-4; D is perhaps TRBD1 (5 bases). This CDR3 has 14 amino acids. V was trimmed by 6 bases and J by 0 bases, leaving 8 bases between them. Germline values: CDR1 MNHEY, CDR2 SMNVEV (reference sequence). In DNA, the CDR3 is TGTGCCAGCAGCTGGACATCAACTAATGAAAAACTGTTTTTT. Its protein product is CASSWTSTNEKLFF.

The V and J genes are TRBV19 and TRBJ2-7; D uncertain. Germline values: CDR1 LNHDA, CDR2 SQIVND (reference sequence). The length of the CDR3 is 13 residues. CDR3 region: CAASSLPHYEQYF. The CDR3 nucleotides are TGTGCGGCTAGTAGTCTGCCGCACTACGAGCAGTACTTC.

V is TRBV19 and J is TRBJ1-3; no definite D call. This CDR3 is built from 14 residues. The germline gives CDR1 LNHDA, CDR2 SQIVND (reference sequence). The V end was cut by 2 bases, the J end by 0 bases, with 5 bases between. CDR3 nucleotide sequence: TGTGCCAGTAGTATAACCAGCTCTGGAAACACCATATATTTT. Amino acid sequence: CASSITSSGNTIYF.

The chain carries TRBV2 and TRBJ1-1; the match to TRBD1 covers 10 bases. CDR1 SNHLY and CDR2 FYNNEI come from the germline V gene. The CDR3 contains 16 residues. V shed 3 bases, J shed 1 base, and the junction held 5 bases outside the gene matches. This chain's CDR3 is CASSETGGGRNTEAFF. CDR3 nucleotide sequence: TGTGCCAGCAGTGAGACAGGGGGCGGACGGAACACTGAAGCTTTCTTT.

V is TRBV6-1 and J is TRBJ2-5, with D tentatively TRBD1 (5 bases). The CDR3 runs to 14 residues. Germline values: CDR1 MNHNS, CDR2 SASEGT. V lost 4 bases and J 8 bases, leaving 17 bases between the germline ends. The CDR3 sequence: CASSVGAPQGTQYF. CDR3 nucleotides: TGTGCCAGCAGTGTTGGTGCGCCCCAGGGAACCCAGTACTTC.

The V and J genes are TRBV30 and TRBJ1-1; 9 nucleotides agree with TRBD1. The trim removed 6 bases at V and 3 bases at J, leaving 8 bases unmatched. The CDR3 contains 14 residues. Germline V CDR1 and CDR2: GTSNPN, SVGIG (reference sequence). In nucleotides, the CDR3 is TGTGCCTGTTCGAAGACAGGGGGGGACACTGAAGCTTTCTTT. This sequence encodes CACSKTGGDTEAFF.

The chain is built from TRBV29-1 and TRBJ2-2; TRBD2 matches at 7 bases. J lost 9 bases, V lost 3 bases, and 7 bases had no gene match. The germline CDR1 and CDR2 sequences are SQVTM and ANQGSEA. The CDR3 covers 13 residues. Written as DNA, the CDR3 is TGCAGCGTTGATAAGGGAGGGGAAAGGGAGCTGTTTTTT. Translated: CSVDKGGERELFF.

In DNA, the CDR3 is TGTGCCAGCAGCTTAGATCCCGGGCGGGAGGGCCCCGATGAGCAGTTCTTC. It translates to CASSLDPGREGPDEQFF. J is TRBJ2-1 and V is TRBV11-3; 9 nucleotides line up with TRBD2. Unmatched junction bases numbered 11, after V lost 0 bases and J lost 8 bases. Germline V gene lookup returns CDR1 SGHNT and CDR2 YENEEA. This CDR3 spans 17 amino acids.